This T cell receptor beta chain came from a study of beta chain features in type 1 diabetes. Findings and limits, study-wide: TCRB CDR3s from Type 1 diabetes patients were moderately but significantly shorter in all four CD4+ subsets. Naive, central memory and Treg TCRB repertoires appeared more alike in patients than in healthy donors.

As regards this clone: What it binds is unknown.

Expressed TCRB transcripts were sequenced after all isolated RNA was converted to cDNA. The protocol was immunoSEQ multiplex PCR, while the TCRdb copy is restricted to in-frame clones and leaves out a portion. The sample shows about 300,000 clones, roughly 8% of them seen only once. Germline CDR1 is SGHRS and CDR2 is YFSETQ. Trimming left V 3 bases short and J 0 bases short, with 10 bases between. The CDR3 is made up of 16 amino acids. The source material was central memory CD4+ T cells from blood. This chain links TRBV5-1 with TRBJ2-6; no clear D gene. The source of this sequence is a woman younger than 30 in good health. DNA of the CDR3: TGCGCCAGCAGCTCCCAGACCTCCTCTGGGGCCAACGTCCTGACTTTC. Translating gives CASSSQTSSGANVLTF.